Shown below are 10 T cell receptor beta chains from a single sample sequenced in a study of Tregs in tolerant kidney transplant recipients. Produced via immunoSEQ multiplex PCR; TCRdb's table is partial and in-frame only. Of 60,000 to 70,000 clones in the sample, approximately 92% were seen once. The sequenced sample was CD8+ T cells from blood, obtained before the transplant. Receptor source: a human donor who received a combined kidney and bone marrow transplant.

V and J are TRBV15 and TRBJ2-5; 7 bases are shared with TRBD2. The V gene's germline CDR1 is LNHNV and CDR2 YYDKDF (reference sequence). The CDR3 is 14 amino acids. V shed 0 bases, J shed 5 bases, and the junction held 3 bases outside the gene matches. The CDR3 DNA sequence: TGTGCCACCAGCAGAGAGGGAGGGTTGGAGACCCAGTACTTC. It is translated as CATSREGGLETQYF.

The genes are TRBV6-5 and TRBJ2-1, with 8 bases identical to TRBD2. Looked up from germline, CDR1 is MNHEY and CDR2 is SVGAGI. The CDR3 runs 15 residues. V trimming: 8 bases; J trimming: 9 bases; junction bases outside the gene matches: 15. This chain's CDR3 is CASAYGAGVLGEQFF. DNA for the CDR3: TGTGCCAGCGCGTACGGAGCGGGAGTTCTGGGTGAGCAGTTCTTC.

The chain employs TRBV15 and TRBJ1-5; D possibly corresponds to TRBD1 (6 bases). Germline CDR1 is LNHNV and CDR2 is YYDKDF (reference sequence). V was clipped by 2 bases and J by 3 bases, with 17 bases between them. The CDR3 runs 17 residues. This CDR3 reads CATSRFTGHIINQPQHF. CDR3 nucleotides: TGTGCCACCAGCAGATTCACGGGACACATAATCAATCAGCCCCAGCATTTT. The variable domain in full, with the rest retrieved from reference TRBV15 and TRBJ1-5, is DAMVIQNPRYQVTQFGKPVTLSCSQTLNHNVMYWYQQKSSQAPKLLFHYYDKDFNNEADTPDNFQSRRPNTSFCFLDIRSPGLGDTAMYLCATSRFTGHIINQPQHFGDGTRLSIL.

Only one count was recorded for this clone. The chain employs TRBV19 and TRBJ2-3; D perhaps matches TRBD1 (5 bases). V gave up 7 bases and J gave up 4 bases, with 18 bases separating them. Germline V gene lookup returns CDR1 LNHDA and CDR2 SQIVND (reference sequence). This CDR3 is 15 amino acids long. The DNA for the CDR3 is TGTGCCAGTACCGCGGACGCAAAAGGGGCAGATACGCAGTATTTT. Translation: CASTADAKGADTQYF.

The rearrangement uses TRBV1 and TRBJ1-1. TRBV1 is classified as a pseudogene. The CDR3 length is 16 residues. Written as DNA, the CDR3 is TGCACCAGCAGCCAAGATCTAGTTCCAGTAGACACTGAAGCTTTCTTT. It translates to CTSSQDLVPVDTEAFF.

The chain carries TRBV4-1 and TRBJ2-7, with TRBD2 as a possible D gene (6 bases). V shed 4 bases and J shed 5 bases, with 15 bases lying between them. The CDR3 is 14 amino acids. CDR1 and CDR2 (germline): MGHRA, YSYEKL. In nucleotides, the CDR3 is TGCGCCAGCAGCCCCGAGACTAGTTCAGACGAGCAGTACTTC. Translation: CASSPETSSDEQYF.

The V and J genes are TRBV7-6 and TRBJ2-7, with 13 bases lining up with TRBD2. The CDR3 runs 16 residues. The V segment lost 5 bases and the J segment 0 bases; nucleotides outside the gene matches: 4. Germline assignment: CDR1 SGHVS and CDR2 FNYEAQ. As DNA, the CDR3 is TGTGCCAGCAGCCTTGGGACTAGCGGGGCCTCCTACGAGCAGTACTTC. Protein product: CASSLGTSGASYEQYF.

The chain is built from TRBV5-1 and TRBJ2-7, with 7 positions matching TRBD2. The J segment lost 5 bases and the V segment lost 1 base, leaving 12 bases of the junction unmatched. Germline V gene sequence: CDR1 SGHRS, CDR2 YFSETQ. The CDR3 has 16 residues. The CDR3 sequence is CASSLSGGGPSHEQYF. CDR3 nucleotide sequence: TGCGCCAGCAGCTTGTCTGGGGGGGGTCCTTCCCACGAGCAGTACTTC. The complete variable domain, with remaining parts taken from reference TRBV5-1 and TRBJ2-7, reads KAGVTQTPRYLIKTRGQQVTLSCSPISGHRSVSWYQQTPGQGLQFLFEYFSETQRNKGNFPGRFSGRQFSNSRSEMNVSTLELGDSALYLCASSLSGGGPSHEQYFGPGTRLTVT.

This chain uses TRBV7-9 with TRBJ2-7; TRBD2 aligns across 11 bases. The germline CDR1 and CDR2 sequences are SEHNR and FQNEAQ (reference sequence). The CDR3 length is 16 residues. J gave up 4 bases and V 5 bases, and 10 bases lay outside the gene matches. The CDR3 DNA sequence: TGTGCCAGCAGCGGTCTAGCGGGAGGAAAAATGTACGAGCAGTACTTC. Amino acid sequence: CASSGLAGGKMYEQYF.

Written as DNA, the CDR3 is TGTGCTAGTGGTTTGGTACTTGAGGCTGGCTACACCTTC. Protein product: CASGLVLEAGYTF. This chain uses TRBV12-5 with TRBJ1-2; D is unresolved. In germline, CDR1 is LGHNT, CDR2 FRNRAP. Trimming left V 0 bases short and J 7 bases short, with 9 bases between. CDR3 length: 13 residues.